The 10 T cell receptor beta chains below were found in one sample sequenced in a study of T-cell memory formation after mild COVID-19. TCRdb reanalysed the 5' RACE reads using MiXCR and keeps one entry per CDR3 protein. The sample holds around 150,000 distinct CDR3 sequences, about a third seen once. Sequencing was done on a sample of PBMCs or a T cell subset sorted from them (not recorded which). The receptor source for this set is an adult woman who had mild COVID-19 (a few samples of this study predate the infection). Cell type and time point are not known.

This clonotype was counted only a few times. The V call is TRBV7-3, the J call TRBJ2-1; 7 positions agree with TRBD1. Germline assignment: CDR1 SGHTA and CDR2 FQGTGA. The CDR3 totals 13 residues. Trimming cost V 5 bases and J 11 bases; bases outside gene matches: 9. The CDR3 sequence is CASSQGQIDKQFF. The DNA for the CDR3 is TGTGCCAGCAGCCAGGGACAGATAGATAAGCAGTTCTTC.

The V and J genes are TRBV6-2 or TRBV6-3 and TRBJ2-1; 7 bases match TRBD2. Germline V gives CDR1 MNHEY, CDR2 SVGEGT. The CDR3 spans 12 residues. V dropped 2 bases and J dropped 12; count of bases not matched to a gene: 4. DNA for the CDR3: TGTGCCAGCAGTTACCTCGGACTAGGGCAGTTCTTC. Its protein is CASSYLGLGQFF.

This clonotype turned up a few times. V gene TRBV7-9 combines with J gene TRBJ2-7, with TRBD1 identical over 8 bases. CDR3 length: 14 residues. Germline CDR1 and CDR2: SEHNR and FQNEAQ (reference sequence). V dropped 4 bases and J dropped 6; count of bases not matched to a gene: 8. CDR3 sequence (DNA): TGTGCCAGCAGCTCGACAGGGGCAGGTCCCGAGCAGTACTTC. Protein sequence: CASSSTGAGPEQYF.

This clonotype was detected a few times. The V and J genes are TRBV7-6 and TRBJ2-7, with D tentatively TRBD1 (5 bases). V was pared by 1 base and J by 5 bases, with 9 bases between. The CDR3 loop spans 13 amino acids. Germline-derived CDR1 and CDR2 are SGHVS and FNYEAQ. The CDR3 bases are TGTGCCAGCAGCTTAGAGACAGCCAACGAGCAGTACTTC. Translating gives CASSLETANEQYF. Supplemented by reference TRBV7-6 and TRBJ2-7, the full variable domain reads GAGVSQSPRYKVTKRGQDVALRCDPISGHVSLYWYRQALGQGPEFLTYFNYEAQQDKSGLPNDRFSAERPEGSISTLTIQRTEQRDSAMYRCASSLETANEQYFGPGTRLTVT.

This clonotype appeared a few times. The chain has TRBV5-1 and TRBJ2-7; TRBD2 is a possible D gene (6 bases). The CDR3 totals 14 residues. Deletions cut 1 base from V and 5 bases from J, with 13 bases between. CDR1 SGHRS and CDR2 YFSETQ come from the germline V gene. This CDR3 is CASSLIPSEHEQYF. In DNA, the CDR3 is TGCGCCAGCAGCTTGATCCCTAGCGAACACGAGCAGTACTTC.

In its sample, this clonotype was seen once. The chain carries TRBV7-2 and TRBJ1-5; D unresolved. The germline V gene has CDR1 SGHTA and CDR2 FQGNSA. The CDR3 extends over 15 amino acids. Deletions cut 1 base from V and 1 base from J, with 8 bases between. CDR3 amino acids: CASSLEAASNQPQHF. The CDR3 DNA reads as TGTGCCAGCAGCTTAGAGGCCGCGAGCAATCAGCCCCAGCATTTT.

This chain joins TRBV11-3 and TRBJ2-6; D unclear. The CDR3 has 17 amino acids. Germline loops: CDR1 SGHNT, CDR2 YENEEA. V lost 1 base to trimming and J lost 0 bases, with 10 bases between them. The CDR3 sequence: CASSLGRTDSGANVLTF. CDR3 DNA sequence: TGTGCCAGCAGCTTAGGCCGGACGGACTCTGGGGCCAACGTCCTGACTTTC.

In this sample, this clonotype turned up a few times. The chain recombines TRBV5-5 with TRBJ1-2; D not resolved. Germline V gene data show CDR1 as SGHKS and CDR2 as YYEKEE (reference sequence). The germline V and J ends were trimmed by 1 base and 6 bases, with 13 bases remaining between them. The CDR3 consists of 14 residues. The CDR3 DNA follows: TGTGCCAGCAGCTTGATAGGAGATATCCATGGCTACACCTTC. Translating gives CASSLIGDIHGYTF.

The V call is TRBV6-2 or TRBV6-3, the J call TRBJ2-1, with 7 bases identical to TRBD1. CDR1 MNHEY and CDR2 SVGEGT come from the germline V gene. Germline trimming cut 9 bases from V and 7 bases from J; bases unmatched to any gene: 9. CDR3 size: 13 residues. The CDR3 reads CASKGGAENEQFF. CDR3 sequence (DNA): TGTGCCAGTAAAGGGGGCGCAGAGAATGAGCAGTTCTTC.

The chain couples TRBV2 to TRBJ1-2; D is undetermined. The CDR3 sequence is 11 residues long. The germline V and J ends were trimmed by 3 bases and 8 bases, with 7 bases remaining between them. The germline CDR1 and CDR2 sequences are SNHLY and FYNNEI. The CDR3 sequence: CASSDMGGYTF. The CDR3 nucleotides are TGTGCCAGCAGTGACATGGGGGGCTACACCTTC.